This TCR beta chain was obtained from a study of cytomegalovirus exposure and HLA in healthy donors. Study-wide findings and caveats: Later examination showed HLA-associated TCR beta chains had greater clonal expansion than equally common others. In a later analysis, TCR association rates varied by HLA locus: DRB1 most, HLA-C fewest.

As regards this clone: Its antigen is not known.

V lost 5 bases, J lost 4 bases, and 7 bases stayed unmatched. The CDR3 covers 14 residues. The germline CDR1 and CDR2 sequences are MDHEN and SYDVKM. In the PCR, 60 Vbeta and 13 Jbeta primers were used. Using immunoSEQ multiplex PCR, the repertoire was profiled, and TCRdb retains in-frame clones only, with some absent. This sample has around 150,000 clones, with about 72% found just once. This TCR came from a man aged 35 to 55 in good health and CMV-seronegative. This chain links TRBV28 with TRBJ1-2; TRBD1 agrees at 7 bases. The sequencing sample was made of PBMCs. As DNA, the CDR3 is TGTGCCAGCAGTCTCATCACAGGGGTCTATGGCTACACCTTC. As protein: CASSLITGVYGYTF.